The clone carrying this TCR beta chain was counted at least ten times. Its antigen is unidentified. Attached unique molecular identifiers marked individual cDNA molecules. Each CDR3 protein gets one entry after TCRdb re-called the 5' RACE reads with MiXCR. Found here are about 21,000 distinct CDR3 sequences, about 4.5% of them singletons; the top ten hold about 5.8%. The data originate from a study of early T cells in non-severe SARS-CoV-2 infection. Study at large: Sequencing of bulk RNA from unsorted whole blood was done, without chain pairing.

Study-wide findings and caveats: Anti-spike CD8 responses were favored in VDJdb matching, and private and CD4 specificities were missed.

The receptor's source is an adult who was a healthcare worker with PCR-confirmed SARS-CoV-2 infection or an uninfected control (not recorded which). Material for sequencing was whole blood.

DNA for the CDR3: TGTGCCTGGAGTGCTAGCGGGGTCAATGAGCAGTTCTTC. It translates to CAWSASGVNEQFF. The chain links TRBV30 to TRBJ2-1; 9 bases are a match to TRBD2. The ends lost 1 base at V and 6 bases at J; junction bases unmatched: 1. Germline CDR1 reads GTSNPN; CDR2 reads SVGIG (reference sequence). The CDR3 has 13 amino acids.